The 23 T cell receptor beta chains reported below all come from one sample, sequenced in a study of blood T cell repertoires in COVID-19. Produced via immunoSEQ multiplex PCR; TCRdb's table is partial and in-frame only. The sample lists some 80,000 clones, 75% to 90% occurring once. Material: peripheral blood. The receptor set was obtained from a human donor in a cohort sampled during active COVID-19.

The gene calls are TRBV15 and TRBJ2-1, with 10 bases that match TRBD2. From germline, CDR1 is LNHNV and CDR2 YYDKDF (reference sequence). V lost 4 bases and J lost 6; bases outside the gene matches: 9. The CDR3 consists of 16 residues. In DNA, the CDR3 is TGTGCCACCAGCACTGTGGAGCGGGGGGGCCCCAATGAGCAGTTCTTC. Translating it yields CATSTVERGGPNEQFF.

This sequence joins TRBV5-1 and TRBJ2-2; tentative D call: TRBD2 (5 bases). Trimming removed 3 bases from V and 7 bases from J, with 10 bases in between. This CDR3 has 13 residues. Looked up from germline, CDR1 is SGHRS and CDR2 is YFSETQ. Written as DNA, the CDR3 is TGCGCCAGCAGCTCCCAAGGAGGCGGGGAGCTGTTTTTT. It yields the protein CASSSQGGGELFF.

This chain connects TRBV27 to TRBJ2-7; D perhaps matches TRBD2 (5 bases). Germline CDR1 MNHEY, CDR2 SMNVEV (reference sequence). The CDR3 sequence is 17 residues long. The ends were cut back, 3 bases at V and 3 bases at J, with 21 bases in the middle. CDR3 loop: CASSFPSEGPRGYEQYF. DNA of the CDR3: TGTGCCAGCAGTTTCCCGTCCGAGGGTCCTCGTGGCTACGAGCAGTACTTC.

The CDR3 region is CASSLGTGGNYGYTF. The CDR3 DNA follows: TGTGCCAGCAGCTTGGGGACAGGGGGCAACTATGGCTACACCTTC. The chain carries TRBV9 and TRBJ1-2; 12 bases fit TRBD1. J was trimmed by 2 bases and V by 4 bases; bases with no gene match: 3. Per the germline V gene, CDR1 is SGDLS and CDR2 is YYNGEE. CDR3 size: 15 residues.

The rearrangement uses TRBV28 and TRBJ1-6, with TRBD1 matching 11 bases. CDR1 is MDHEN and CDR2 is SYDVKM in the germline V gene. Trimming at V came to 5 bases and at J to 6 bases, leaving 6 bases not matched to a gene. This CDR3 has 16 amino acids. The CDR3 reads CASSPPGTGGNSPLHF. The CDR3 DNA reads TGTGCCAGCAGTCCTCCCGGGACAGGGGGTAATTCACCCCTCCACTTT.

V usage is TRBV28 and J usage is TRBJ2-2; TRBD2 matches at 7 bases. This CDR3 spans 15 amino acids. In germline, CDR1 is MDHEN, CDR2 SYDVKM. Losses at the gene ends were 2 bases for V and 5 bases for J; bases not matched to a gene: 5. CDR3 DNA: TGTGCCAGCAGTTTACCGCGGGGGAGGACCGGGGAGCTGTTTTTT. Translating it yields CASSLPRGRTGELFF.

V is TRBV5-4 and J is TRBJ1-6; no reliable D call. The CDR3 contains 17 residues. Trimming stripped 2 bases from V and 7 bases from J, with 19 bases between. Germline V gene lookup returns CDR1 SGHNT and CDR2 YYREEE (reference sequence). CDR3 nucleotides: TGTGCCAGCAGCTTACCCGTCCGGGGAACGAACAATTCACCCCTCCACTTT. Protein sequence: CASSLPVRGTNNSPLHF.

The rearrangement uses TRBV11-1 and TRBJ2-7, with TRBD1 matching over 9 bases. Trimming cost V 5 bases and J 2 bases; bases outside gene matches: 7. Looked up from germline, CDR1 is SGHAT and CDR2 is FQDESV (reference sequence). CDR3 length equals 15 residues. The CDR3: CASSQGTGLPYEQYF. The DNA for the CDR3 is TGTGCCAGCAGCCAAGGGACAGGGCTTCCCTACGAGCAGTACTTC.

The chain links TRBV5-6 to TRBJ2-3, with D perhaps matching TRBD1 (6 bases). This CDR3 spans 15 amino acids. The germline V gene has CDR1 SGHDT and CDR2 YYEEEE. Trimming took off 0 bases at V and 5 bases at J, with 13 bases between the two ends. The CDR3 protein is CASSLDRVPRDTQYF. The CDR3 DNA follows: TGTGCCAGCAGCTTGGACAGGGTGCCTAGAGATACGCAGTATTTT.

The J gene is TRBJ1-1, the V gene TRBV10-2, with 8 bases identical to TRBD1. The germline V gene encodes CDR1 WSHSY and CDR2 SAAADI. The CDR3 sequence is 11 residues long. Trimming at V came to 6 bases and at J to 8 bases, leaving 2 bases not matched to a gene. The DNA of the CDR3 is TGCGCCAGCAGCGGGGACAGGGAAGCTTTCTTT. Translating gives CASSGDREAFF.

The gene calls are TRBV18 and TRBJ1-1; 8 nucleotides align to TRBD1. V lost 3 bases and J lost 3; bases outside the gene matches: 9. The CDR3 loop spans 16 amino acids. Germline assignment: CDR1 KGHSH and CDR2 LQKENI. The chain's CDR3 is CASSPMGTGGDTEAFF. The CDR3 region has the DNA TGTGCCAGCTCACCTATGGGGACAGGAGGCGACACTGAAGCTTTCTTT.

The genes are TRBV27 and TRBJ2-7, with 9 bases aligning to TRBD2. Trimming took 4 bases from V and 9 from J; bases not matched to a gene: 13. The CDR3 is 15 residues long. The V gene's germline CDR1 is MNHEY and CDR2 SMNVEV (reference sequence). The chain's CDR3 is CASSSPPSGTPVQYF. DNA of the CDR3: TGTGCCAGCAGTTCCCCCCCTAGCGGGACCCCCGTGCAGTACTTC.

The chain recombines TRBV15 with TRBJ2-3; the match to TRBD2 covers 10 bases. The CDR3 loop spans 18 amino acids. The germline CDR1 and CDR2 sequences are LNHNV and YYDKDF (reference sequence). Trimming cost V 0 bases and J 5 bases; bases outside gene matches: 11. The CDR3: CATSRDTLAGVVGDTQYF. CDR3 in DNA: TGTGCCACCAGCAGAGATACCCTAGCGGGGGTGGTAGGAGATACGCAGTATTTT.

The CDR3 loop is CASSLAAGRSGYTF. The CDR3, as DNA: TGCGCCAGCAGCTTGGCCGCAGGGAGGAGTGGCTACACCTTC. This chain connects TRBV5-1 to TRBJ1-2; weak D call: TRBD1 (5 bases). CDR1 and CDR2 (germline): SGHRS, YFSETQ. V lost 0 bases to trimming and J lost 7 bases, with 13 bases between them. This CDR3 comprises 14 residues. The variable domain in full, completed from reference TRBV5-1 and TRBJ1-2, reads KAGVTQTPRYLIKTRGQQVTLSCSPISGHRSVSWYQQTPGQGLQFLFEYFSETQRNKGNFPGRFSGRQFSNSRSEMNVSTLELGDSALYLCASSLAAGRSGYTFGSGTRLTVV.

The chain joins TRBV28 to TRBJ1-3; D is undetermined. The germline gives CDR1 MDHEN, CDR2 SYDVKM. This CDR3 is 17 amino acids long. With 3 bases removed from V and 5 bases from J, the gap between germline ends came to 20 bases. In DNA form, the CDR3 reads TGTGCCAGCAGTTTGCGGGTATGGCAAAATTTTCGAAACACCATATATTTT. Residues: CASSLRVWQNFRNTIYF.

The genes are TRBV5-1 and TRBJ2-3; 7 bases align to TRBD1. V was clipped by 6 bases and J by 4 bases; unmatched bases: 11. The CDR3 is 15 amino acids. In germline, CDR1 is SGHRS, CDR2 YFSETQ. The CDR3: CASITGANPADTQYF. CDR3 DNA sequence: TGCGCCAGCATTACAGGGGCGAACCCGGCAGATACGCAGTATTTT.

This clone was observed a single time. V and J are TRBV29-1 and TRBJ2-7; no clear D. V was pared by 4 bases and J by 1 base, with 11 bases between. CDR3 length: 13 amino acids. Germline V gene sequence: CDR1 SQVTM, CDR2 ANQGSEA. CDR3: CSVAGTLSYEQYF. CDR3 nucleotides: TGCAGCGTTGCTGGCACCCTTTCCTACGAGCAGTACTTC.

This chain uses TRBV20-1 with TRBJ2-7; maybe TRBD1 (5 bases). CDR1 is DFQATT and CDR2 is SNEGSKA in the germline V gene (reference sequence). CDR3 length: 11 residues. Trimming pared 7 bases from V and 12 bases from J, leaving 19 bases between. The DNA for the CDR3 is TGCAGTGTAAGGACAAGTGATGCCATGTACTTC. Protein: CSVRTSDAMYF.

This sequence joins TRBV3-1 (or the pseudogene TRBV3-2) and TRBJ2-3; D unclear. V dropped 1 base and J dropped 5 bases, with 10 bases sitting between them. CDR3 size: 14 residues. Germline CDR1 and CDR2: LGHDT and YNNKEL (reference sequence). This CDR3 reads CASSQVVLEDTQYF. Here the CDR3 DNA reads TGTGCCAGCAGCCAAGTAGTCCTAGAAGATACGCAGTATTTT.

The rearrangement joins TRBV30 to TRBJ1-5; TRBD1 matches at 7 bases. The CDR3 runs to 14 residues. The V and J ends lost 5 bases and 1 base, in that order; junction bases with no gene match: 5. Germline CDR1 is GTSNPN and CDR2 is SVGIG (reference sequence). The CDR3 bases are TGTGCCTGGGGACGGGGACAGAGCAATCAGCCCCAGCATTTT. It encodes CAWGRGQSNQPQHF.

The J gene is TRBJ1-2, the V gene TRBV18; D call uncertain. There are 15 residues in the CDR3. Trimming stripped 3 bases from V and 0 bases from J, with 11 bases between. Per the germline V gene, CDR1 is KGHSH and CDR2 is LQKENI. CDR3 DNA sequence: TGTGCCAGCTCACCGCAACGGGATCCTAACTATGGCTACACCTTC. Its protein product is CASSPQRDPNYGYTF. The whole variable domain, filled in from reference TRBV18 and TRBJ1-2, reads NAGVMQNPRHLVRRRGQEARLRCSPMKGHSHVYWYRQLPEEGLKFMVYLQKENIIDESGMPKERFSAEFPKEGPSILRIQQVVRGDSAAYFCASSPQRDPNYGYTFGSGTRLTVV.

This rearrangement joins TRBV9 to TRBJ2-5, with 7 bases identical to TRBD2. The CDR3 covers 15 residues. CDR1 and CDR2 from the germline V gene are SGDLS and YYNGEE. The V segment lost 2 bases and the J segment 0 bases; nucleotides outside the gene matches: 4. The CDR3 DNA is TGTGCCAGCAGCGTCTCCGGGACTAACCAAGAGACCCAGTACTTC. Protein sequence: CASSVSGTNQETQYF.

J is TRBJ2-1 and V is TRBV19; 13 nucleotides match TRBD2. Germline V CDR1 and CDR2: LNHDA, SQIVND (reference sequence). V dropped 3 bases and J dropped 8; count of bases not matched to a gene: 13. This CDR3 region has 18 residues. CDR3 region: CASSMVRGLAGVLHEQFF. DNA for the CDR3: TGTGCCAGTAGTATGGTTCGCGGACTAGCGGGAGTTTTACATGAGCAGTTCTTC.